These T cell receptor beta chains were read from a single sample in a study of blood T cell repertoires in COVID-19. The assay was immunoSEQ multiplex PCR, and TCRdb's table has in-frame clones only and misses some. The sample shows about 160,000 clones, 82% of them seen only once. The sequenced sample was peripheral blood. The receptors were sampled from a woman aged 40 to 50 with COVID-19, enrolled during active disease. Each CDR3 is given with its conserved first and last residue. A D gene is named only where the DNA matches it firmly. The size entry is marked missing in some rows and otherwise reads once, few, many or a size class.

j_call v_call d_call clone_size cdr3_nt cdr3_aa
TRBJ2-4 TRBV28 . . TGTGCCAGCAGCAAGACACTAAACATTCAGTACTTC CASSKTLNIQYF
TRBJ2-1 TRBV28 TRBD2 . TGTGCCAGCAGTCACACCGGGACTAGTGGCAATGAGCAGTTCTTC CASSHTGTSGNEQFF
TRBJ2-2 TRBV6-4 TRBD2 once TGTGCCAGCAGTGACGGGACTAGCGGTGCCGGGGAGCTGTTTTTT CASSDGTSGAGELFF
TRBJ2-5 TRBV19 . . TGTGCCAGTAGTAGGGGAGACGAGACCCAGTACTTC CASSRGDETQYF
TRBJ2-1 TRBV7-6 TRBD2 . TGTGCCAGCAGCTTACGGGCGGGAGGGCCTAACGTGGTGAATGAGCAGTTCTTC CASSLRAGGPNVVNEQFF
TRBJ2-2 TRBV10-1 . once TGCGCCAGCAATAAACAGGGTTCCGGGGAGCTGTTTTTT CASNKQGSGELFF
TRBJ2-7 TRBV7-9 TRBD1 . TGTGCCACTCGACCCTCCGGCGGGACAGGGTGGGAGCAGTACTTC CATRPSGGTGWEQYF
TRBJ2-3 TRBV10-2 . once TGCGCCAGCAGCAAGAGGGTTAGATACACAGATACGCAGTATTTT CASSKRVRYTDTQYF
TRBJ1-2 TRBV6-5 . . TGTGCCAGCAGCTCAACAGGGAACTATGGCTACACCTTC CASSSTGNYGYTF
TRBJ2-2 TRBV6-5 . . TGTGCCAGCAGTTACAACGGGATCACCGGGGAGCTGTTTTTT CASSYNGITGELFF
TRBJ1-2 TRBV27 TRBD1 . TGTGCCAGCAGTTTCACAGGGGGAATGGGGGGCTACACCTTC CASSFTGGMGGYTF
TRBJ1-2 TRBV5-6 . . TGTGCCAGCACCATGGGGCAGATAGATTTCTCTCCTCGTGGCTACACCTTC CASTMGQIDFSPRGYTF
TRBJ1-1 TRBV30 . once TGTGCCTTCTCTCAGGATACCAACACTGAAGCTTTCTTT CAFSQDTNTEAFF
TRBJ1-2 TRBV4-1 . . TGCGCCAGCAGCGCGGCGGGAATTGGCTATGGCTACACCTTC CASSAAGIGYGYTF
TRBJ2-3 TRBV6-5 TRBD2 . TGTGCCAGCAGACCCGGGACTAGCGGAGATACGCAGTATTTT CASRPGTSGDTQYF
TRBJ1-1 TRBV6-1 . . TGTGCCAGCAGTGGGGGCCGGGTACCTGAAGCTTTCTTT CASSGGRVPEAFF
TRBJ1-1 TRBV19 TRBD1 . TGTGCCAGTACCCCCCCCCGGACAGGAATGAACACTGAAGCTTTCTTT CASTPPRTGMNTEAFF
TRBJ2-5 TRBV14 . . TGTGCCAGCAGCCAAGATTTACCGCGGGGCCGGGGGGAGACCCAGTACTTC CASSQDLPRGRGETQYF
TRBJ1-2 TRBV12-5 . . TGTGCTAGTGGTTTCCCGTCTTATGGCTACACCTTC CASGFPSYGYTF
TRBJ2-1 TRBV14 . . TGTGCCAGCAGCTACGTGAGGTACAATGAGCAGTTCTTC CASSYVRYNEQFF
TRBJ2-6 TRBV7-9 . . TGTGCCAGCAGCACATCTGGGGCCAACGTCCTGACTTTC CASSTSGANVLTF
TRBJ2-1 TRBV20-1 . once TGCAGTGCTAGTTGGAGCAATGAGCAGTTCTTC CSASWSNEQFF
TRBJ2-1 TRBV18 . . TGTGCCAGCTCACCACCCACCTACAATGAGCAGTTCTTC CASSPPTYNEQFF
TRBJ1-6 TRBV11-2 . . TGTGCCAGCAGCTTAGCTCCAGGGCAAGGATCACCCCTCCACTTT CASSLAPGQGSPLHF
TRBJ2-1 TRBV28 TRBD2 once TGTGCCAGCAGTTTACTAGCGGGAGACAATGAGCAGTTCTTC CASSLLAGDNEQFF
TRBJ1-4 TRBV2 TRBD1 . TGTGCCAGCAGCACCGGGACAGGGAGTGAAAAACTGTTTTTT CASSTGTGSEKLFF
TRBJ2-2 TRBV6-5 . . TGTGCCAGCAGTAGCAGGCTGGCCGGGGAGCTGTTTTTT CASSSRLAGELFF
TRBJ1-3 TRBV30 . . TGTGCCTGGAGTGGACAGATCTCTGGAAACACCATATATTTT CAWSGQISGNTIYF
TRBJ2-5 TRBV11-3 . . TGTGCCAGTGCGCCCCAACCGGGGGAGACCCAGTACTTC CASAPQPGETQYF
TRBJ2-1 TRBV28 TRBD2 . TGTGCCAGCAGTCCCCTTTTGGGCGGGAGAAGGGTCGGTGAGCAGTTCTTC CASSPLLGGRRVGEQFF
TRBJ2-1 TRBV6-2/TRBV6-3 . . TGTGCCAGCAGTTACCGAAGCGGCAATGAGCAGTTCTTC CASSYRSGNEQFF
TRBJ1-6 TRBV9 TRBD1 few TGTGCCAGCAGGGGACAGGATAATTCACCCCTCCACTTT CASRGQDNSPLHF
TRBJ2-4 TRBV9 TRBD1 . TGTGCCAGCAGCGCCCGGGACAGAGGCTACATTCAGTACTTC CASSARDRGYIQYF